Listed below are T cell receptor beta chains from one sample, sequenced in a study of identical twins' blood T cells. MiXCR, run by TCRdb on the 5' RACE reads, gives a single entry per CDR3 protein. The sample holds 300,000 to 400,000 distinct CDR3 sequences, 28% seen once. The sequencing input was PBMCs. The receptors here all came from a woman aged 18-55 years in good health. The CDR3 runs from the conserved cysteine through the conserved F or W. D genes are given only for firm matches. A clone size is listed for some rows: how often the clone was seen (once, few, many), or a class if it is expanded.

D	size	V	J	CDR3	DNA
TRBD2	few	TRBV20-1	TRBJ2-1	CSARDRLAGGNEQFF	TGCAGTGCTAGAGATAGACTAGCGGGAGGCAATGAGCAGTTCTTC
TRBD1	-	TRBV5-4	TRBJ1-4	CASSYRGVTEKLFF	TGTGCCAGCAGTTACAGGGGCGTTACTGAAAAACTGTTTTTT
-	-	TRBV14	TRBJ1-1	CASSQWTAMNTEAFF	TGTGCCAGCAGCCAGTGGACAGCCATGAACACTGAAGCTTTCTTT
TRBD1	-	TRBV2	TRBJ2-5	CASRTTGRAQYF	TGTGCCAGCAGGACGACAGGGCGGGCCCAGTACTTC
-	many	TRBV11-3	TRBJ1-1	CASSPATGRTEAFF	TGTGCCAGCAGCCCTGCTACAGGAAGGACTGAAGCTTTCTTT
-	-	TRBV3-1	TRBJ1-2	CASSQDMRGAYGYTF	TGTGCCAGCAGCCAAGATATGAGGGGGGCTTATGGCTACACCTTC
TRBD2	-	TRBV24-1	TRBJ2-1	CATSDPGTSNEQFF	TGTGCCACCAGTGATCCAGGGACTAGCAATGAGCAGTTCTTC
-	few	TRBV2	TRBJ1-5	CASSERAGIGQPQHF	TGTGCCAGCAGTGAAAGGGCAGGAATTGGTCAGCCCCAGCATTTT
TRBD1	-	TRBV5-5	TRBJ1-2	CAGSSRQGYGYTF	TGTGCCGGCAGCTCAAGACAGGGCTATGGCTACACCTTC
-	few	TRBV29-1	TRBJ1-1	CSAMGHGGEAFF	TGCAGCGCTATGGGTCATGGTGGTGAAGCTTTCTTT
-	-	TRBV29-1	TRBJ1-2	CSTILKGGYTF	TGCAGCACAATCCTCAAGGGTGGCTACACCTTC
-	-	TRBV3-1	TRBJ1-2	CASSQGQIRYGYTF	TGTGCCAGCAGCCAAGGGCAGATCCGCTATGGCTACACCTTC
-	-	TRBV28	TRBJ2-7	CASSFSLGVYEQYF	TGTGCCAGCAGTTTCTCCCTGGGGGTCTACGAGCAGTACTTC
-	-	TRBV7-9	TRBJ1-1	CASITVQVNTEAFF	TGTGCCAGCATCACGGTCCAAGTGAACACTGAAGCTTTCTTT